This TCR beta chain was profiled in a study of CD8 T cells in Susac syndrome. Study-wide background: At the time their blood was drawn, patients with Susac syndrome were either therapy-naive, on corticosteroids (with some of them also receiving intravenous immunoglobulin), or on intravenous immunoglobulin alone.

Random hexamers were used to reverse transcribe an amount of about 0.45 to 1 ug RNA. TCRdb analysed the immunoSEQ multiplex PCR reads with MiXCR anew, one entry per CDR3 protein. The table shows some 100,000 distinct CDR3 sequences, with about 96% occurring only once. TCR beta sequencing covered blood CD8+ and CD4+ T cells. The V and J ends lost 5 bases and 6 bases, in that order; junction bases with no gene match: 11. CDR3 size: 16 residues. Looked up from germline, CDR1 is SEHNR and CDR2 is FQNEAQ (reference sequence). The sequence was collected from a human donor with Susac syndrome. This chain joins TRBV7-9 and TRBJ2-3; 10 nucleotides agree with TRBD2. The source material was CD8+ T cells from PBMCs. This CDR3 reads CASSPYGAGGPDTQYF. The DNA for the CDR3 is TGTGCCAGCAGCCCGTACGGAGCGGGAGGGCCCGATACGCAGTATTTT.